A single sample is the source of the 32 T cell receptor beta chains below, sequenced in a study of blood T cell repertoires in COVID-19. Sequenced by immunoSEQ multiplex PCR; TCRdb stores in-frame clones only, minus some. The table records some 500,000 clones, roughly 90% of them present only once. The specimen was PBMCs or T cells enriched from blood (not recorded which). These receptors originate from a woman between 40 and 50 years old who had recovered from COVID-19.

The chain recombines TRBV19 with TRBJ2-7; 8 nucleotides agree with TRBD1. The V and J ends lost 6 bases and 1 base, in that order; junction bases with no gene match: 8. The CDR3 is 15 amino acids. Germline CDR1 LNHDA, CDR2 SQIVND (reference sequence). This CDR3 is CASSETGVGSYEQYF. CDR3 in DNA: TGTGCCAGTAGCGAGACAGGGGTTGGGTCCTACGAGCAGTACTTC. The entire variable domain, with the rest obtained from reference TRBV19 and TRBJ2-7, is as follows: DGGITQSPKYLFRKEGQNVTLSCEQNLNHDAMYWYRQDPGQGLRLIYYSQIVNDFQKGDIAEGYSVSREKKESFPLTVTSAQKNPTAFYLCASSETGVGSYEQYFGPGTRLTVT.

The chain links TRBV5-1 to TRBJ2-5; 8 positions match TRBD1. This CDR3 is 14 amino acids long. Germline V CDR1 and CDR2: SGHRS, YFSETQ. The V gene end was trimmed by 4 bases and the J gene end by 5 bases; junction bases not matched to a gene: 7. The CDR3 sequence is CASSDHRGSETQYF. CDR3 coding DNA: TGCGCCAGCAGCGACCACAGGGGGTCGGAGACCCAGTACTTC.

The chain combines TRBV5-8 with TRBJ1-2, with D maybe TRBD1 (5 bases). The CDR3 has 11 amino acids. Trimming stripped 4 bases from V and 7 bases from J, with 8 bases between. In germline, CDR1 is SGHTS, CDR2 YDEGEE. DNA for the CDR3: TGTGCCAGCAGCCGGGGGACTGGCTACACCTTC. This gives the protein CASSRGTGYTF.

The J gene is TRBJ2-7, the V gene TRBV7-6, with a weak D call TRBD1 (6 bases). The V end lost 5 bases, the J end lost 3 bases, and 14 bases lay between the germline ends. CDR3 length: 14 amino acids. The V gene's germline CDR1 is SGHVS and CDR2 FNYEAQ. This chain's CDR3 is CASSPTGFGYEQYF. The CDR3 bases are TGTGCCAGCAGCCCGACAGGTTTCGGCTACGAGCAGTACTTC.

The chain is built from TRBV6-5 and TRBJ2-3; D remains unclear. Germline CDR1 reads MNHEY; CDR2 reads SVGAGI. The CDR3 totals 14 residues. The V gene lost 4 bases and the J gene lost 2 bases, with 10 bases spanning the gap. The DNA for the CDR3 is TGTGCCAGCAGTTCTAGTCGCAACACAGATACGCAGTATTTT. It translates to CASSSSRNTDTQYF.

This chain joins TRBV24-1 and TRBJ2-5; 9 bases are shared with TRBD2. The CDR3 is 16 residues long. V was clipped by 5 bases and J by 1 base; unmatched bases: 7. CDR1 is KGHDR, CDR2 SFDVKD, per germline. The CDR3 nucleotides read TGTGCCACCAGTGGCGGGGGGGCAGGAACCCAAGAGACCCAGTACTTC. Its translation: CATSGGGAGTQETQYF.

Only one count was recorded for this clone. This chain joins TRBV25-1 and TRBJ1-1, with 7 bases fitting TRBD1. CDR3 length: 16 residues. With 3 bases clipped from V and 0 bases from J, the junction kept 7 bases outside the gene matches. Germline V gene lookup returns CDR1 MGHDK and CDR2 SYGVNS. CDR3 nucleotides: TGTGCCAGCAGTGATGCCCCGGGACAGATGAACACTGAAGCTTTCTTT. Its protein is CASSDAPGQMNTEAFF.

Comment on this clone: In the same sample, other DNA sequences code for this CDR3. This sequence joins TRBV18 and TRBJ1-1; no clear D gene. Trimming took off 3 bases at V and 4 bases at J, with 9 bases between the two ends. The CDR3 runs to 13 residues. Germline V CDR1 and CDR2: KGHSH, LQKENI. CDR3 protein: CASSPSRSTEAFF. In nucleotides, the CDR3 is TGTGCCAGCTCACCGAGCCGGTCCACTGAAGCTTTCTTT.

The chain recombines TRBV6-2 or TRBV6-3 with TRBJ1-1; D remains unclear. The CDR3 runs 14 residues. CDR1 and CDR2 (germline): MNHEY, SVGEGT. V lost 8 bases, J lost 1 base, and 14 bases lay in between. The CDR3 nucleotides are TGTGCCAGCCGTTTACGTAATAGGAACACTGAAGCTTTCTTT. It specifies CASRLRNRNTEAFF.

V is TRBV27 and J is TRBJ2-7; D is perhaps TRBD1 (6 bases). Germline V gives CDR1 MNHEY, CDR2 SMNVEV (reference sequence). Trimming left V 2 bases short and J 3 bases short, with 11 bases between. The CDR3 has 14 amino acids. The CDR3 protein is CASSLVGADYEQYF. The CDR3, as DNA: TGTGCCAGCAGTTTAGTGGGGGCGGACTACGAGCAGTACTTC.

The count of this clone is one. The rearrangement links TRBV7-9 to TRBJ2-2; D gene unclear. V shed 2 bases and J shed 7 bases, with 11 bases lying between them. The CDR3 runs 14 residues. Germline loops: CDR1 SEHNR, CDR2 FQNEAQ (reference sequence). CDR3 nucleotide sequence: TGTGCCAGCAGCTTAACGGTACGAGGCGGGGAGCTGTTTTTT. It encodes CASSLTVRGGELFF.

The rearrangement links TRBV3-1 (or the pseudogene TRBV3-2) to TRBJ1-2; perhaps TRBD1 as D (5 bases). CDR1 LGHDT and CDR2 YNNKEL come from the germline V gene (reference sequence). The CDR3 runs to 18 residues. V was pared by 1 base and J by 4 bases, with 22 bases between. CDR3 amino acids: CASSQVGYRSKLIYGYTF. Here the CDR3 DNA reads TGTGCCAGCAGCCAAGTGGGGTACAGGAGCAAACTTATCTATGGCTACACCTTC.

This chain links TRBV2 with TRBJ2-3; D possibly corresponds to TRBD2 (6 bases). CDR1 is SNHLY, CDR2 FYNNEI, per germline. V was cut by 5 bases and J by 9 bases, with 9 bases left in between. CDR3 length: 11 amino acids. As DNA, the CDR3 is TGTGCCAGCAGTTTCCGGGAGACGCAGTATTTT. Translated: CASSFRETQYF. The complete variable domain, with remaining parts taken from reference TRBV2 and TRBJ2-3, reads EPEVTQTPSHQVTQMGQEVILRCVPISNHLYFYWYRQILGQKVEFLVSFYNNEISEKSEIFDDQFSVERPDGSNFTLKIRSTKLEDSAMYFCASSFRETQYFGPGTRLTVL.

The chain employs TRBV7-9 and TRBJ2-3, with D perhaps matching TRBD2 (5 bases). CDR1 and CDR2 (germline): SEHNR, FQNEAQ (reference sequence). V was shortened by 9 bases and J by 4 bases, with 17 bases between the two germline ends. The CDR3 covers 14 residues. CDR3 nucleotide sequence: TGTGCCAGTTCGTTTGCGGGCGCCCCAGATACGCAGTATTTT. It encodes CASSFAGAPDTQYF.

The chain uses TRBV5-6 and TRBJ1-5, with D unclear. Germline V CDR1 and CDR2: SGHDT, YYEEEE. The CDR3 contains 13 residues. Trimming shortened V by 5 bases and J by 5 bases, and 11 bases separated the two germline ends. Here the CDR3 reads CASSATRDQPQHF. The CDR3 DNA follows: TGTGCCAGCAGTGCCACACGGGATCAGCCCCAGCATTTT.

The chain recombines TRBV5-6 with TRBJ2-1; TRBD2 agrees at 7 bases. CDR1 is SGHDT, CDR2 YYEEEE, per germline. Trimming removed 4 bases from V and 7 bases from J; junction bases left unmatched: 11. The CDR3 is made up of 15 amino acids. The CDR3 DNA reads TGTGCCAGCAGCGGACGACTAGCTGTCAGAAATGAGCAGTTCTTC. Translated: CASSGRLAVRNEQFF.

The J gene is TRBJ2-1, the V gene TRBV5-6; TRBD2 aligns across 8 bases. Germline CDR1 and CDR2: SGHDT and YYEEEE. Unmatched junction bases numbered 16, after V lost 0 bases and J lost 8 bases. This CDR3 region has 18 residues. This CDR3 reads CASSLGSARAGLVHEQFF. DNA for the CDR3: TGTGCCAGCAGCTTGGGCAGCGCCAGGGCGGGACTAGTCCATGAGCAGTTCTTC.

This sequence joins TRBV4-1 and TRBJ1-1; a possible D gene is TRBD1 (5 bases). CDR1 and CDR2 (germline): MGHRA, YSYEKL. The V end was cut by 3 bases, the J end by 4 bases, with 12 bases between. This CDR3 is built from 14 residues. CDR3 DNA: TGCGCCAGCAGCCAGACCGACAGAGTCACTGAAGCTTTCTTT. Its translation: CASSQTDRVTEAFF.

This chain joins TRBV25-1 and TRBJ2-7; 10 bases align to TRBD2. Germline V CDR1 and CDR2: MGHDK, SYGVNS. V dropped 3 bases and J dropped 2; count of bases not matched to a gene: 10. This CDR3 is built from 17 residues. The CDR3 protein is CASSDSGTSASTYEQYF. The DNA for the CDR3 is TGTGCCAGCAGTGACTCCGGGACTAGCGCGTCTACCTACGAGCAGTACTTC.

V is TRBV11-3 and J is TRBJ1-1, with D possibly TRBD1 on 6 matching bases. Trimming pared 4 bases from V and 0 bases from J, leaving 12 bases between. Looked up from germline, CDR1 is SGHNT and CDR2 is YENEEA. The CDR3 has 15 residues. CDR3 region: CASSSQGRVNTEAFF. The DNA for the CDR3 is TGTGCCAGCAGCTCCCAGGGGAGGGTGAACACTGAAGCTTTCTTT.

The V gene is TRBV9, the J gene TRBJ1-1, with no clear D. This CDR3 has 14 amino acids. Per germline, CDR1 SGDLS and CDR2 YYNGEE. Trimming took 0 bases from V and 5 from J, leaving 11 bases between them. The CDR3 loop reads CASSVGGSGTEAFF. DNA of the CDR3: TGTGCCAGCAGCGTAGGGGGATCGGGGACTGAAGCTTTCTTT.

The chain joins TRBV6-5 to TRBJ2-7; 7 nucleotides align to TRBD1. The V and J ends lost 6 bases and 1 base, in that order; junction bases with no gene match: 9. Germline V gene lookup returns CDR1 MNHEY and CDR2 SVGAGI. This CDR3 has 15 residues. CDR3 nucleotide sequence: TGTGCCAGCAGCGCCTCCGGGACAGCATCCTACGAGCAGTACTTC. It codes for CASSASGTASYEQYF.

The J gene is TRBJ2-3, the V gene TRBV4-3; D may be TRBD2 (6 bases). In germline, CDR1 is LGHNA, CDR2 YSLEER. The CDR3 has 19 residues. Between the trimmed V and J ends, which lost 0 bases and 4 bases, there was a span of 23 bases. The CDR3 spells CASSQDPRYGFGGSDTQYF. The CDR3 coding sequence is TGCGCCAGCAGCCAAGACCCTAGGTATGGGTTCGGGGGATCAGATACGCAGTATTTT.

The chain is built from TRBV19 and TRBJ1-1; TRBD1 might be the D (5 bases). CDR1 is LNHDA and CDR2 is SQIVND in the germline V gene (reference sequence). The V gene lost 3 bases and the J gene lost 1 base, with 9 bases spanning the gap. The CDR3 sequence is 14 residues long. CDR3 DNA sequence: TGTGCCAGTAGTATTCGGGACTCGAACACTGAAGCTTTCTTT. Translating gives CASSIRDSNTEAFF.

This clone occurred once. This sequence joins TRBV2 and TRBJ1-4; TRBD1 agrees at 8 bases. This CDR3 has 14 amino acids. V was clipped by 7 bases and J by 8 bases; unmatched bases: 9. Germline CDR1 SNHLY, CDR2 FYNNEI. The CDR3 sequence is CASNSDRGGEKLFF. Written as DNA, the CDR3 is TGTGCCAGCAACTCAGACAGGGGAGGAGAAAAACTGTTTTTT. Supplemented by reference TRBV2 and TRBJ1-4, the full variable domain reads EPEVTQTPSHQVTQMGQEVILRCVPISNHLYFYWYRQILGQKVEFLVSFYNNEISEKSEIFDDQFSVERPDGSNFTLKIRSTKLEDSAMYFCASNSDRGGEKLFFGSGTQLSVL.

The chain uses TRBV19 and TRBJ1-1; D might be TRBD1 (5 bases). Germline V gives CDR1 LNHDA, CDR2 SQIVND (reference sequence). The CDR3 has 14 amino acids. V was pared by 5 bases and J by 5 bases, with 15 bases between. The CDR3 is CASSAGEGWTEAFF. The CDR3 nucleotides are TGTGCCAGTAGTGCGGGGGAGGGGTGGACTGAAGCTTTCTTT.

The chain couples TRBV20-1 to TRBJ1-2, with D unclear. V gave up 4 bases and J gave up 6 bases, with 6 bases separating them. Germline V gene sequence: CDR1 DFQATT, CDR2 SNEGSKA (reference sequence). The CDR3 totals 10 residues. As DNA, the CDR3 is TGCAGTGCTATCGAGGATGGCTACACCTTC. Its translation: CSAIEDGYTF.

The chain uses TRBV20-1 and TRBJ1-2; D not resolved. The CDR3 runs to 11 residues. Between the trimmed V and J ends, which lost 0 bases and 6 bases, there was a span of 5 bases. Germline CDR1 DFQATT, CDR2 SNEGSKA (reference sequence). The CDR3 protein is CSARERDGYTF. The CDR3 coding sequence is TGCAGTGCTAGAGAAAGAGATGGCTACACCTTC.

The rearrangement links TRBV3-1 (or the pseudogene TRBV3-2) to TRBJ1-1; unclear D gene. Germline loops: CDR1 LGHDT, CDR2 YNNKEL (reference sequence). V was shortened by 2 bases and J by 1 base, with 8 bases between the two germline ends. The CDR3 covers 14 residues. The CDR3 protein is CASSQFSKNTEAFF. Written as DNA, the CDR3 is TGTGCCAGCAGCCAATTTTCAAAGAACACTGAAGCTTTCTTT.

This clone has just a few counts. This rearrangement joins TRBV3-1 (or the pseudogene TRBV3-2) to TRBJ1-1; D gene ambiguous. From germline, CDR1 is LGHDT and CDR2 YNNKEL (reference sequence). V lost 4 bases, J lost 0 bases, and 15 bases lay in between. This CDR3 has 16 residues. CDR3 sequence reads: CASSLGTDIMNTEAFF. The CDR3 DNA reads TGTGCCAGCAGCCTAGGAACCGACATCATGAACACTGAAGCTTTCTTT.

The chain has TRBV30 and TRBJ1-4; 7 bases line up with TRBD1. The germline CDR1 and CDR2 sequences are GTSNPN and SVGIG (reference sequence). CDR3 length equals 14 residues. V gave up 3 bases and J gave up 8 bases; unmatched junction bases: 9. For the CDR3, the DNA is TGTGCCTGGAGCCAGAGGGGGCGGAAGGAAAAACTGTTTTTT. Encoded protein: CAWSQRGRKEKLFF.

The chain couples TRBV18 to TRBJ1-6, with D maybe TRBD1 (5 bases). This CDR3 has 14 amino acids. The V gene lost 2 bases and the J gene lost 7 bases, with 9 bases spanning the gap. The germline V gene has CDR1 KGHSH and CDR2 LQKENI. The CDR3: CASSPGARNSPLHF. CDR3 nucleotides: TGTGCCAGCTCACCAGGGGCCCGGAATTCACCCCTCCACTTT. The full variable domain, in which reference TRBV18 and TRBJ1-6 provide the parts outside the CDR3, is NAGVMQNPRHLVRRRGQEARLRCSPMKGHSHVYWYRQLPEEGLKFMVYLQKENIIDESGMPKERFSAEFPKEGPSILRIQQVVRGDSAAYFCASSPGARNSPLHFGNGTRLTVT.